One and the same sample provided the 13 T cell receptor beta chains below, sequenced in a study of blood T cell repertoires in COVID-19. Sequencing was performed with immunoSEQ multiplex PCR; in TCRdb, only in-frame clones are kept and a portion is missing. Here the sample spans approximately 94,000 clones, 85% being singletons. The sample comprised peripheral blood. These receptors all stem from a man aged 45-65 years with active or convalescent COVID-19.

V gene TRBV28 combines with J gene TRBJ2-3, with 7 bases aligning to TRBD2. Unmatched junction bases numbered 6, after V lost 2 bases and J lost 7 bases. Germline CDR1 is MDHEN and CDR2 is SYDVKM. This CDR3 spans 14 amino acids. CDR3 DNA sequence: TGTGCCAGCAGTTTACAGACTAGCAGACATACGCAGTATTTT. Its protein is CASSLQTSRHTQYF.

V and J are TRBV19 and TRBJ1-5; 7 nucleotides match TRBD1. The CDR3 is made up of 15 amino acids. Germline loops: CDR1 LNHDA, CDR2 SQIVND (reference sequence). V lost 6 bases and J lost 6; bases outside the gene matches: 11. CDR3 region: CASRTKLGGSQPQHF. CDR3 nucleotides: TGTGCCAGTAGAACCAAATTAGGGGGCTCTCAGCCCCAGCATTTT.

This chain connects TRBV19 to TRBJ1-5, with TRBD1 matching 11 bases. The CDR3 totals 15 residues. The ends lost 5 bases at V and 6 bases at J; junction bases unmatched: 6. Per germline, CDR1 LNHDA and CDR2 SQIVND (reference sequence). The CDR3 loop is CASSPWTGGLQPQHF. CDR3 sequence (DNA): TGTGCCAGTAGTCCCTGGACAGGGGGCCTTCAGCCCCAGCATTTT.

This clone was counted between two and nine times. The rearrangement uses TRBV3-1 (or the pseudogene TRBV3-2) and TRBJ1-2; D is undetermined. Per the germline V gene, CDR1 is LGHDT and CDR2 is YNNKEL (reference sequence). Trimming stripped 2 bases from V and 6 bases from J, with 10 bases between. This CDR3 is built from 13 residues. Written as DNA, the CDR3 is TGTGCCAGCAGCCAATTAGACCGGGATGGCTACACCTTC. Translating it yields CASSQLDRDGYTF.

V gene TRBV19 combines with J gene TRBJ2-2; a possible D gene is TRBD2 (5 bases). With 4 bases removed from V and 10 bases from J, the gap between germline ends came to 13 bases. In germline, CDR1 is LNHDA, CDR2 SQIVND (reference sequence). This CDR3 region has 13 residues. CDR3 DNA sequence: TGTGCCAGTAGTAGTTCTGACTATTCGGAGCTGTTTTTT. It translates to CASSSSDYSELFF.

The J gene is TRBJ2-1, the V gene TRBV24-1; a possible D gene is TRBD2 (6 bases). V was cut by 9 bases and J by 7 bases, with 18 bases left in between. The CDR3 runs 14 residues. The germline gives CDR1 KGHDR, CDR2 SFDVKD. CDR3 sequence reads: CATAIGGNRNEQFF. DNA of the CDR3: TGTGCCACCGCTATTGGCGGGAATCGAAATGAGCAGTTCTTC.

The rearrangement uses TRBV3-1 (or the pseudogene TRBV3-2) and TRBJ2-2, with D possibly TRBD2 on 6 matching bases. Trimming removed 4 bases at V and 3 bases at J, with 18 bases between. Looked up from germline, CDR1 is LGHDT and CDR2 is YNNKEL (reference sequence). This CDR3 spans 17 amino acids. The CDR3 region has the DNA TGTGCCAGCAGCCCGAGGGGCGGGACTGAATACACCGGGGAGCTGTTTTTT. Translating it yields CASSPRGGTEYTGELFF.

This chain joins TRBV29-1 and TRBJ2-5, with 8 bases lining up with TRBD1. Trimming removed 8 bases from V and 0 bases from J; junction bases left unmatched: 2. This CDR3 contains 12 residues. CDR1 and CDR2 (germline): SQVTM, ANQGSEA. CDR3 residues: CSLQGDQETQYF. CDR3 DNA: TGCAGCCTACAGGGGGACCAAGAGACCCAGTACTTC.

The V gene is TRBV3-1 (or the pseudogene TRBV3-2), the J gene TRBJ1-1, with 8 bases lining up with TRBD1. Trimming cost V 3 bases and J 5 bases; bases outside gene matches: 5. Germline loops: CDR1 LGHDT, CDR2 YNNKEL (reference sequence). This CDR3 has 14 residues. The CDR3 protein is CASSQTGVLTEAFF. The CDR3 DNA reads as TGTGCCAGCAGCCAGACAGGGGTCCTGACTGAAGCTTTCTTT.

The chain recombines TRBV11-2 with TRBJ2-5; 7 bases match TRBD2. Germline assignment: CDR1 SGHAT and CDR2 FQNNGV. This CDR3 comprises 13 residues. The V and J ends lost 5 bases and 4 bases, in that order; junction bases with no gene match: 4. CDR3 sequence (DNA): TGTGCCAGCAGCCAGACGGGGGGAGAGACCCAGTACTTC. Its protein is CASSQTGGETQYF.

In nucleotides, the CDR3 is TGTGCCAGCAGCTTGGGCGGGGCCACCCCCGAGCAGTACTTC. Translated, it gives CASSLGGATPEQYF. The rearrangement uses TRBV5-4 and TRBJ2-7, with D perhaps TRBD2 (6 bases). Germline V CDR1 and CDR2: SGHNT, YYREEE (reference sequence). Trimming cost V 0 bases and J 6 bases, with 13 bases left between them. The length of the CDR3 is 14 residues.

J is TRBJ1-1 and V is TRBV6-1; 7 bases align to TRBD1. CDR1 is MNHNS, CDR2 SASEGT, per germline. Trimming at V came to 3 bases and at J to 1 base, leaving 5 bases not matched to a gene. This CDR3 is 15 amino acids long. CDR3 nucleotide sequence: TGTGCCAGCAGTGATCCGGGACAGAAGAACACTGAAGCTTTCTTT. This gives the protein CASSDPGQKNTEAFF.

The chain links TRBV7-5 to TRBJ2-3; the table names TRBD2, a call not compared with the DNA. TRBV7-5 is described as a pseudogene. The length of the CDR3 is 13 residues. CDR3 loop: CVRSASGVVRQYF. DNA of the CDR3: TGTGTCAGAAGCGCTAGCGGGGTGGTGAGGCAGTATTTT.